The clone carrying this T cell receptor (beta chain) was observed a few times. Its antigen is unknown. This entry comes from a study of CD4+ T cells in melanoma. Method: immunoSEQ multiplex PCR; TCRdb's copy keeps in-frame clones and lacks some. The sample records fewer than 150,000 clones, around 90% being singletons. Per the germline V gene, CDR1 is GTSNPN and CDR2 is SVGIG (reference sequence). CDR3 length: 14 residues. J gave up 6 bases and V 4 bases, and 6 bases lay outside the gene matches. Study-wide points: In melanoma, neoantigen-specific CD4+ T cells reportedly differed in differentiation state. CD8+ T cell, macrophage and B cell function reportedly correlated with neoantigen-specific CD4+ T cells.

The V and J genes are TRBV30 and TRBJ2-1; TRBD1 aligns across 10 bases. The receptor was isolated from a human donor with melanoma. This chain's CDR3 is CAWIDRGRSNEQFF. CDR3 coding DNA: TGTGCCTGGATAGACAGGGGGCGATCCAATGAGCAGTTCTTC.